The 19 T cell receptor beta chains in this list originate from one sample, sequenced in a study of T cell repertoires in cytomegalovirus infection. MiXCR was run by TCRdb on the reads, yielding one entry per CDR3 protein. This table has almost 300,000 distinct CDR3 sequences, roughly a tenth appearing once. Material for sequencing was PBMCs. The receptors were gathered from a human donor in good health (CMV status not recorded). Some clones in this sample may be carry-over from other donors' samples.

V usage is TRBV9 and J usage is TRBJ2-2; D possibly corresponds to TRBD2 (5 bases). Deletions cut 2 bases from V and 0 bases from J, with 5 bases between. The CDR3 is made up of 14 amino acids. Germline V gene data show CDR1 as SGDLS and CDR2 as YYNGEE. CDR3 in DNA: TGTGCCAGCAGCGTCGGGACGAACACCGGGGAGCTGTTTTTT. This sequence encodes CASSVGTNTGELFF.

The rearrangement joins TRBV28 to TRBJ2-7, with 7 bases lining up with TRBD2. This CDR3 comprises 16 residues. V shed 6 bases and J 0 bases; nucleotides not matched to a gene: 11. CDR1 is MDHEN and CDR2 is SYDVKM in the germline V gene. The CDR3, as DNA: TGTGCCAGCAGCGACCCATCAGCGGGGAGCTCCTACGAGCAGTACGTC. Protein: CASSDPSAGSSYEQYV.

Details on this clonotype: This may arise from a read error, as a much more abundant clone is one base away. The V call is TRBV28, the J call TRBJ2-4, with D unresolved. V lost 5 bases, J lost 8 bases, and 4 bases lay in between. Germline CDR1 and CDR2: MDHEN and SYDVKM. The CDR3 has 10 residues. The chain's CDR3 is CASSGDIQYF. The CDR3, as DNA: TGTGCCAGCAGTGGAGACATTCAGTACTTC.

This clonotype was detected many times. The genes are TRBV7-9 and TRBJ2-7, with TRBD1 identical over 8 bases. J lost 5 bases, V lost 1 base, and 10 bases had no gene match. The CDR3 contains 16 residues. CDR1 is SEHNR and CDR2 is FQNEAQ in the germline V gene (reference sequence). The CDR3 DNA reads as TGTGCCAGCAGCTTAGGGGCCTCCAGGGGGCCGAACGAGCAGTACTTC. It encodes CASSLGASRGPNEQYF.

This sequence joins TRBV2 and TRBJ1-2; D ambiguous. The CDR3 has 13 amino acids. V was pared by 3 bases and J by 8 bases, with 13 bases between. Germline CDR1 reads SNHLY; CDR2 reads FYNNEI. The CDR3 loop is CASSEKQTGGYTF. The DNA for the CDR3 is TGTGCCAGCAGTGAGAAGCAAACGGGCGGCTACACCTTC.

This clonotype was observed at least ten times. CDR3 region: CASSQGVVDTQYF. In DNA form, the CDR3 reads TGTGCCAGCAGCCAAGGAGTGGTAGATACGCAGTATTTT. The chain combines TRBV14 with TRBJ2-3; D gene unclear. The germline V and J ends were trimmed by 1 base and 5 bases, with 7 bases remaining between them. The CDR3 loop spans 13 amino acids. Germline V gene lookup returns CDR1 SGHDN and CDR2 FVKESK.

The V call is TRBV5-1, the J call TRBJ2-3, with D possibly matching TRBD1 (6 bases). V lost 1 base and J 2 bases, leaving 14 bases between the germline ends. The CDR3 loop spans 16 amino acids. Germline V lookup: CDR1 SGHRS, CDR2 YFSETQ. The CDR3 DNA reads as TGCGCCAGCAGCTTGCGGATGGACAGCCCCACAGATACGCAGTATTTT. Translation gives CASSLRMDSPTDTQYF.

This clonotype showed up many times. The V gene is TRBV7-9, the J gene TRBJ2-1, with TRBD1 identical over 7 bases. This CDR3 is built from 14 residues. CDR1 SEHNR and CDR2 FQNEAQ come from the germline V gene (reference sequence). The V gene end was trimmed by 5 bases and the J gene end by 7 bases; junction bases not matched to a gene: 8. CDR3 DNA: TGTGCCAGCAGCCCTGGCGTCAGGGGGAATGAGCAGTTCTTC. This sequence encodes CASSPGVRGNEQFF.

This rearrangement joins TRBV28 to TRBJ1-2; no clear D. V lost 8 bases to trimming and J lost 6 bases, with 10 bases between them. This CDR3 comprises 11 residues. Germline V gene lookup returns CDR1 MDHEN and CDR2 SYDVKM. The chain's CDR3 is CASRPGDGYTF. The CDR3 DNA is TGTGCCAGCCGGCCAGGCGATGGCTACACCTTC.

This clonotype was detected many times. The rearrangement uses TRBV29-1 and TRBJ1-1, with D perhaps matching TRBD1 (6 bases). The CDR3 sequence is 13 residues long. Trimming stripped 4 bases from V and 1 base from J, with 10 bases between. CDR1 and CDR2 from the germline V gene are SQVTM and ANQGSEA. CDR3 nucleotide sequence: TGCAGCGTTGCCGGGACAACGAACACTGAAGCTTTCTTT. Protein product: CSVAGTTNTEAFF. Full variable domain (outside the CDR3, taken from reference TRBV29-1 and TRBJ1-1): SAVISQKPSRDICQRGTSLTIQCQVDSQVTMMFWYRQQPGQSLTLIATANQGSEATYESGFVIDKFPISRPNLTFSTLTVSNMSPEDSSIYLCSVAGTTNTEAFFGQGTRLTVV.

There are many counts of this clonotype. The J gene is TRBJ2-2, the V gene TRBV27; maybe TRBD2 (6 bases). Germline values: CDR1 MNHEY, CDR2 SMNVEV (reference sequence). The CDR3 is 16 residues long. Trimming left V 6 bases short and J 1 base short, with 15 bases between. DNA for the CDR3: TGTGCCAGCAGCCCCTACGGGGGAGAGAACACCGGGGAGCTGTTTTTT. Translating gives CASSPYGGENTGELFF.

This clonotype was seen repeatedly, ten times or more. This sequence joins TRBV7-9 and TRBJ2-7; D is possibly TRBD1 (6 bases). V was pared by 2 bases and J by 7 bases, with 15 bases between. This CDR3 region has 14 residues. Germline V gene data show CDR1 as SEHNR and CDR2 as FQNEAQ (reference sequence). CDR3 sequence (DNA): TGTGCCAGCAGCTTAAAGGGACACCACCTGGAGCAGTACTTC. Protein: CASSLKGHHLEQYF.

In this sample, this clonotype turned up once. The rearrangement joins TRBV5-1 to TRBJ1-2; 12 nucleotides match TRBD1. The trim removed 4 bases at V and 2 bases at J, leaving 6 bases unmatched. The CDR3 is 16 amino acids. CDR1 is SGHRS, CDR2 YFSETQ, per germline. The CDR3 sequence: CASSGGTGGPNYGYTF. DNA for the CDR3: TGCGCCAGCAGCGGCGGGACAGGGGGCCCCAACTATGGCTACACCTTC.

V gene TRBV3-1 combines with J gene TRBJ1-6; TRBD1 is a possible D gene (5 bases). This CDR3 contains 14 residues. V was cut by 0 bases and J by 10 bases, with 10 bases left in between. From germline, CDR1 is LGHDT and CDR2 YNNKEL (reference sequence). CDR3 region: CASSQEGEESPLHF. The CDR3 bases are TGTGCCAGCAGCCAAGAAGGGGAAGAATCACCCCTCCACTTT. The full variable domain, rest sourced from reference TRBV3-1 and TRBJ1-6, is DTAVSQTPKYLVTQMGNDKSIKCEQNLGHDTMYWYKQDSKKFLKIMFSYNNKELIINETVPNRFSPKSPDKAHLNLHINSLELGDSAVYFCASSQEGEESPLHFGNGTRLTVT.

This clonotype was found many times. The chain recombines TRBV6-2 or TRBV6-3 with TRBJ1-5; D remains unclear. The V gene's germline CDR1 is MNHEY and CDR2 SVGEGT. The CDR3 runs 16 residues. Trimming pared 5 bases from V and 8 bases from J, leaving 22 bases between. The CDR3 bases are TGTGCCAGCAGTCTCCAACCGGACCCGACGGGAGAGCCCCAGCATTTT. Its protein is CASSLQPDPTGEPQHF.

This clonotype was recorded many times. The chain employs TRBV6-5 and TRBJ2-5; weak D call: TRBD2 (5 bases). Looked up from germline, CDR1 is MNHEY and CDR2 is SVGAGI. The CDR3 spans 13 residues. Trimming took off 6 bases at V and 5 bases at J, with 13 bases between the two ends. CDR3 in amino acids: CASRRTGVETQYF. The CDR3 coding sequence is TGTGCCAGCAGGCGGACTGGGGTGGAGACCCAGTACTTC.

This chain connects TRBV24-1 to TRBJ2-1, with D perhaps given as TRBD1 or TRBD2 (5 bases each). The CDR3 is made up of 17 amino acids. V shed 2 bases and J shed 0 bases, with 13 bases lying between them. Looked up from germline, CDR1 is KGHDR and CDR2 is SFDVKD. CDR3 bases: TGTGCCACCAGTGATTCCGACAGCGGTCGCTCCTACAATGAGCAGTTCTTC. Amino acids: CATSDSDSGRSYNEQFF.

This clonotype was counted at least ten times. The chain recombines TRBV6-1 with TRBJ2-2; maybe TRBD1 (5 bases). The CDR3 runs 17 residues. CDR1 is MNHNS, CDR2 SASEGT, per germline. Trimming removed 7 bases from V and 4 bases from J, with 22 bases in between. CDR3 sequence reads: CASIPVGALRITGELFF. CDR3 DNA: TGTGCCAGCATACCTGTAGGGGCACTACGAATCACCGGGGAGCTGTTTTTT.

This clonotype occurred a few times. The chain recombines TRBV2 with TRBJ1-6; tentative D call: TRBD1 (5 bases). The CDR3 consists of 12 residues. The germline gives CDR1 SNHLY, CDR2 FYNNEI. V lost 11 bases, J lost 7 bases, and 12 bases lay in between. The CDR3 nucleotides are TGTGCCTGTCGGGACGGCAATTCACCCCTCCACTTT. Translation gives CACRDGNSPLHF.